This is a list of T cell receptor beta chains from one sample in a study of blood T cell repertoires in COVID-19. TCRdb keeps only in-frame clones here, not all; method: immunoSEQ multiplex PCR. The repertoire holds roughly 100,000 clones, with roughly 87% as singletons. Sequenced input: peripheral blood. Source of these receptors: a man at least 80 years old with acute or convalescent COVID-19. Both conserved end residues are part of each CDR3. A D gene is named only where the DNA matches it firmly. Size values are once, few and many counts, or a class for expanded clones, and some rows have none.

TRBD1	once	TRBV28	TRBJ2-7	TGTGCCAGCAGTTTCGTTGGACAGGTGGTAAACGAGCAGTACTTC	CASSFVGQVVNEQYF
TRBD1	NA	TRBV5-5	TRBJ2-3	TGTGCCAGCAGCTCGACAGGGAGCACAGATACGCAGTATTTT	CASSSTGSTDTQYF
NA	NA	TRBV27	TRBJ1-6	TGTGCCAGCAGTTTAGAAGGGGCTAATTCACCCCTCCACTTT	CASSLEGANSPLHF
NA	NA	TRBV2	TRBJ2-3	TGTGCCAGCAGTGAGCAGGGAATCACAGATACGCAGTATTTT	CASSEQGITDTQYF
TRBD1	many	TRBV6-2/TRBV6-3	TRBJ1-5	TGTGCCAGCAGTTACGGTCAGGGGGCAAGGCAGCCCCAGCATTTT	CASSYGQGARQPQHF
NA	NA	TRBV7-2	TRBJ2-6	TGTGCCAGCAGCTCAACGCGACGGGGCTCTGGGGCCAACGTCCTGACTTTC	CASSSTRRGSGANVLTF
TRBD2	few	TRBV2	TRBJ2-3	TGTGCCAGCAGTGAAAGAAGGGGTCAACTAAGCGGGAGGGCCCTCGGTACAGATACGCAGTATTTT	CASSERRGQLSGRALGTDTQYF
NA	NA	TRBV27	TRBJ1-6	TGTGCCAGCAGTCTCGGGGGACGGGGAAATTCACCCCTCCACTTT	CASSLGGRGNSPLHF
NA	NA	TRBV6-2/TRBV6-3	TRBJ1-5	TGTGCCAGCAGTTACGGGGCCAGGGGAAGAAATCAGCCCCAGCATTTT	CASSYGARGRNQPQHF
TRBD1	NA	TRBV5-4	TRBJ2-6	TGTGCCAGCAGCTCGGCCGGGACAGGGGTTACTGGGGCCAACGTCCTGACTTTC	CASSSAGTGVTGANVLTF
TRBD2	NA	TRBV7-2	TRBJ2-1	TGTGCCAGCAGCTTACCAGGACTAGCGGGAAAGAATGAGCAGTTCTTC	CASSLPGLAGKNEQFF
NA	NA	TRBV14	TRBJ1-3	TGTGCCAGCAGCCAAGATCGGTACGCTGGAAACACCATATATTTT	CASSQDRYAGNTIYF
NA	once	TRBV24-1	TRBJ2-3	TGTGCCACCAGTGATCGGACCGGGGGGCGATTACATACGCAGTATTTT	CATSDRTGGRLHTQYF
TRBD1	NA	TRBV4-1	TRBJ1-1	TGCGCCAGCAGCCAAGATCAAGGACAGGGGAAGAACACTGAAGCTTTCTTT	CASSQDQGQGKNTEAFF
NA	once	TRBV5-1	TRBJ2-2	TGCGCCAGCAGGAGGGTCGGCACCGGGGAGCTGTTTTTT	CASRRVGTGELFF
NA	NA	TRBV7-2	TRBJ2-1	TGTGCCAGCAGCTTAGGGAGCAATGAGCAGTTCTTC	CASSLGSNEQFF
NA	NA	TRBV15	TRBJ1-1	TGTGCCACCAGCCCGGAGACCATGAACACTGAAGCTTTCTTT	CATSPETMNTEAFF
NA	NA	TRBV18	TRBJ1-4	TGTGCCAGCTCACCAAGGGGACACCCTAATGAAAAACTGTTTTTT	CASSPRGHPNEKLFF
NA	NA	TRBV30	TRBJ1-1	TGTGCCTGGAGCCAGGGGTCGGTGAACACTGAAGCTTTCTTT	CAWSQGSVNTEAFF
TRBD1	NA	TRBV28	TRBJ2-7	TGTGCCAGCAGTTCTCGGTTTGACAGGGGCCCGTACGAGCAGTACTTC	CASSSRFDRGPYEQYF
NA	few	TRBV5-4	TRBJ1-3	TGTGCCAGCAGCTTACAGGGTGGGGTAGTTCGTGGCACCATATATTTT	CASSLQGGVVRGTIYF
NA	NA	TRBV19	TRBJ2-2	TGTGCCAGTAACATAGGCCAGGCGAACACCGGGGAGCTGTTTTTT	CASNIGQANTGELFF
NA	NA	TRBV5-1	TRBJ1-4	TGCGCCAGCAGCTTGGGACAGTCAACGGAAAAACTGTTTTTT	CASSLGQSTEKLFF
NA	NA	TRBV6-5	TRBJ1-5	TGTGCCAGCAGTTCAGGGAAAACTCAGCCCCAGCATTTT	CASSSGKTQPQHF
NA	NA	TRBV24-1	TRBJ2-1	TGTGCCACCAGTGACGCCGGAAGGGGGGGATACAATGAGCAGTTCTTC	CATSDAGRGGYNEQFF
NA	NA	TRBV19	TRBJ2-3	TGTGCCAGCATCAGATCTGCTGGCACAGATACGCAGTATTTT	CASIRSAGTDTQYF
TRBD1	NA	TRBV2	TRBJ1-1	TGTGCCAGCATCACCGGGACAGGTGGAACTGAAGCTTTCTTT	CASITGTGGTEAFF
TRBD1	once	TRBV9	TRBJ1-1	TGTGCCAGCAGCGACAGGGGGCTGAGCACTGAAGCTTTCTTT	CASSDRGLSTEAFF
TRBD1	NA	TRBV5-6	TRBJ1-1	TGTGCCAGCAGCGTGGGGACAGGGGATAACACTGAAGCTTTCTTT	CASSVGTGDNTEAFF
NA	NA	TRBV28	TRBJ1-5	TGTGCCAGCAGTTTTTCGGGGTGGGATCAGCCCCAGCATTTT	CASSFSGWDQPQHF
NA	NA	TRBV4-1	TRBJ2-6	TGCGCCAGCAGCCAATGGGCCGCCGACTCTGGGGCCAACGTCCTGACTTTC	CASSQWAADSGANVLTF
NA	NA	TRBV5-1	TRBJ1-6	TGCGCCAGCAGCTTGGAAGAGGGTTTAAATTCACCCCTCCACTTT	CASSLEEGLNSPLHF